These 16 T cell receptor beta chains originate from one sample sequenced in a study of shared clonotypes between healthy human individuals. The naive CD8 subset, CD45RO-negative cells positively selected for CCR7, excluded terminally differentiated effector memory CD45RA+ cells. Produced via immunoSEQ multiplex PCR; TCRdb's table is partial and in-frame only. The sample carries about 2 million clones, roughly 94% recorded once. Sequencing was performed on naive CD8+ T cells sorted from blood. Receptor source: a young man in good health.

CDR3 region: CASTTGPDYGYTF. In nucleotides, the CDR3 is TGCGCCAGCACGACAGGGCCCGACTATGGCTACACCTTC. This rearrangement joins TRBV10-2 to TRBJ1-2, with 7 positions matching TRBD1. The germline V gene has CDR1 WSHSY and CDR2 SAAADI. The CDR3 contains 13 residues. J lost 3 bases, V lost 7 bases, and 5 bases had no gene match.

The rearrangement uses TRBV4-3 and TRBJ2-1, with 13 nucleotides matching TRBD2. The V gene end was trimmed by 0 bases and the J gene end by 0 bases; junction bases not matched to a gene: 8. The germline CDR1 and CDR2 sequences are LGHNA and YSLEER. This CDR3 has 20 residues. CDR3: CASSQDPTSGRLSSYNEQFF. In DNA form, the CDR3 reads TGCGCCAGCAGCCAAGATCCGACTAGCGGGAGGCTGAGCTCCTACAATGAGCAGTTCTTC.

V and J are TRBV10-3 and TRBJ1-1, with D perhaps TRBD1 (5 bases). V dropped 6 bases and J dropped 0 bases, with 14 bases sitting between them. CDR3 length: 15 amino acids. Germline loops: CDR1 ENHRY, CDR2 SYGVKD. CDR3 sequence reads: CAIRDRQTLNTEAFF. As DNA, the CDR3 is TGTGCCATCAGAGACAGACAGACACTGAACACTGAAGCTTTCTTT.

The chain carries TRBV7-9 and TRBJ1-1, with D hard to call. This CDR3 has 13 residues. Trimming pared 5 bases from V and 4 bases from J, leaving 11 bases between. Germline assignment: CDR1 SEHNR and CDR2 FQNEAQ (reference sequence). The DNA of the CDR3 is TGTGCCAGCAGCCACAGTCCGGCCACTGAAGCTTTCTTT. As protein: CASSHSPATEAFF.

This rearrangement joins TRBV15 to TRBJ2-2; D unresolved. The V end lost 0 bases, the J end lost 0 bases, and 11 bases lay between the germline ends. The CDR3 runs 17 residues. Germline V gene sequence: CDR1 LNHNV, CDR2 YYDKDF (reference sequence). The CDR3 reads CATSRDLGSANTGELFF. The DNA of the CDR3 is TGTGCCACCAGCAGAGATTTGGGGTCGGCGAACACCGGGGAGCTGTTTTTT.

This chain connects TRBV12-5 to TRBJ2-3, with 7 bases identical to TRBD2. The CDR3 consists of 17 residues. V trimming: 0 bases; J trimming: 3 bases; junction bases outside the gene matches: 9. Germline loops: CDR1 LGHNT, CDR2 FRNRAP. The DNA of the CDR3 is TGTGCTAGTGGTTTGGTACTGCGCGGGAGTGGGACAGATACGCAGTATTTT. The encoded protein is CASGLVLRGSGTDTQYF. The full variable domain, with the rest looked up from reference TRBV12-5 and TRBJ2-3, is DARVTQTPRHKVTEMGQEVTMRCQPILGHNTVFWYRQTMMQGLELLAYFRNRAPLDDSGMPKDRFSAEMPDATLATLKIQPSEPRDSAVYFCASGLVLRGSGTDTQYFGPGTRLTVL.

The chain couples TRBV2 to TRBJ1-1; TRBD1 matches 10 bases. CDR3 length: 16 amino acids. V trimming: 10 bases; J trimming: 4 bases; junction bases outside the gene matches: 15. Per germline, CDR1 SNHLY and CDR2 FYNNEI. CDR3 nucleotides: TGTGCCACCTATACCGACGGACAGGGGGTCGGCACTGAAGCTTTCTTT. Amino acids: CATYTDGQGVGTEAFF.

This clone has only one observation. Other DNA variants within this sample encode the same CDR3. V gene TRBV9 combines with J gene TRBJ2-7, with TRBD1 matching over 7 bases. CDR3 length: 14 residues. Per germline, CDR1 SGDLS and CDR2 YYNGEE. With 3 bases clipped from V and 4 bases from J, the junction kept 7 bases outside the gene matches. The CDR3, as DNA: TGTGCCAGCAGCGAGGGGGACAGAAATTACGAGCAGTACTTC. This gives the protein CASSEGDRNYEQYF.

V and J are TRBV5-6 and TRBJ2-5; 8 bases map to TRBD2. After removal of 1 base from V and 3 bases from J, the junction contained 5 bases not matched to a gene. The CDR3 covers 15 residues. Germline lookup yields CDR1 SGHDT and CDR2 YYEEEE. The CDR3 DNA sequence: TGTGCCAGCAGCTTGTTGGCCGGGAGGGAAGAGACCCAGTACTTC. Its translation: CASSLLAGREETQYF.

The chain carries TRBV9 and TRBJ2-2, with TRBD1 matching 9 bases. Per the germline V gene, CDR1 is SGDLS and CDR2 is YYNGEE. The V and J ends lost 1 base and 3 bases, in that order; junction bases with no gene match: 7. This CDR3 comprises 17 residues. CDR3 DNA: TGTGCCAGCAGCGTAACCCAAGACAGGGGGGACACCGGGGAGCTGTTTTTT. The encoded protein is CASSVTQDRGDTGELFF.

The chain joins TRBV9 to TRBJ2-2; D is tentatively TRBD1 or TRBD2 (5 bases each). The CDR3 has 16 amino acids. Per the germline V gene, CDR1 is SGDLS and CDR2 is YYNGEE. V shed 4 bases and J shed 3 bases, with 16 bases lying between them. CDR3 loop: CASSPRGTPDTGELFF. The CDR3 region has the DNA TGTGCCAGCAGCCCCCGGGGCACCCCGGACACCGGGGAGCTGTTTTTT.

The rearrangement joins TRBV27 to TRBJ1-5; 8 bases agree with TRBD1. The J segment lost 9 bases and the V segment lost 6 bases, leaving 10 bases of the junction unmatched. CDR1 and CDR2 from the germline V gene are MNHEY and SMNVEV (reference sequence). The CDR3 has 14 residues. The CDR3 protein is CASSRQGLNWPQHF. In DNA, the CDR3 is TGTGCCAGCAGCCGACAGGGGTTGAATTGGCCCCAGCATTTT.

The rearrangement links TRBV9 to TRBJ2-7; D possibly uses TRBD1 or TRBD2 (5 bases each). The CDR3 consists of 15 residues. Germline CDR1 SGDLS, CDR2 YYNGEE. Trimming took 0 bases from V and 5 from J, leaving 15 bases between them. CDR3 sequence: CASSVDGQGSDEQYF. In nucleotides, the CDR3 is TGTGCCAGCAGCGTAGATGGGCAGGGTAGCGACGAGCAGTACTTC. Full variable domain (outside the CDR3, taken from reference TRBV9 and TRBJ2-7): DSGVTQTPKHLITATGQRVTLRCSPRSGDLSVYWYQQSLDQGLQFLIQYYNGEERAKGNILERFSAQQFPDLHSELNLSSLELGDSALYFCASSVDGQGSDEQYFGPGTRLTVT.

Comments on this clone: This same CDR3 is encoded by further DNA sequences in the sample. This chain links TRBV5-1 with TRBJ2-3; D unresolved. The V gene lost 1 base and the J gene lost 2 bases, with 8 bases spanning the gap. The germline CDR1 and CDR2 sequences are SGHRS and YFSETQ. This CDR3 is 14 amino acids long. Here the CDR3 DNA reads TGCGCCAGCAGCTTGCTCGGGCCCACAGATACGCAGTATTTT. Protein sequence: CASSLLGPTDTQYF.

Concerning this clone itself: Other DNA sequences in this specimen translate into the identical CDR3. This rearrangement joins TRBV29-1 to TRBJ2-7; perhaps TRBD1 as D (5 bases). The CDR3 extends over 12 amino acids. V was trimmed by 6 bases and J by 1 base, leaving 10 bases between them. Germline assignment: CDR1 SQVTM and CDR2 ANQGSEA. DNA for the CDR3: TGCAGCGTCACAGGTTCATCCTACGAGCAGTACTTC. Translating it yields CSVTGSSYEQYF.

On this clone: Other nucleotide sequences in the sample specify the same CDR3. This chain links TRBV4-3 with TRBJ2-1; a possible D gene is TRBD2 (6 bases). CDR1 and CDR2 (germline): LGHNA, YSLEER. Trimming left V 0 bases short and J 5 bases short, with 14 bases between. The CDR3 consists of 16 residues. CDR3 sequence reads: CASSQDRASEDNEQFF. The CDR3 DNA reads as TGCGCCAGCAGCCAAGATAGGGCTAGCGAAGACAATGAGCAGTTCTTC.